This T cell receptor beta chain was profiled in a study of shared T cell receptors in the human thymus. Trimming cost V 2 bases and J 14 bases, with 31 bases left between them. Germline V CDR1 and CDR2: GTSNPN, SVGIG (reference sequence). This CDR3 is built from 18 residues. Data came from immunoSEQ multiplex PCR; TCRdb stores just in-frame clones and leaves some out. The table records almost 550,000 clones, around 78% of them present only once. This sample also belongs to another study, concerning human thymus T cells. That paper states: Corrective cardiac operations yielded the resected thymus tissue. A high degree of thymic repertoire overlap among unrelated individuals was reported in related research.

Sequencing was carried out using thymocytes. The receptor comes from a boy in the first two years of life with a congenital heart defect. The chain couples TRBV30 to TRBJ1-6; tentatively, D is TRBD1 (6 bases). The CDR3 here is CAWSSPRFWGTPPPSLHF. The DNA for the CDR3 is TGTGCCTGGAGTTCACCCAGATTTTGGGGGACACCGCCTCCTTCCCTCCACTTT. Looking up the rest from reference TRBV30 and TRBJ1-6 gives the full variable domain: SQTIHQWPATLVQPVGSPLSLECTVEGTSNPNLYWYRQAAGRGLQLLFYSVGIGQISSEVPQNLSASRPQDRQFILSSKKLLLSDSGFYLCAWSSPRFWGTPPPSLHFGNGTRLTVT.